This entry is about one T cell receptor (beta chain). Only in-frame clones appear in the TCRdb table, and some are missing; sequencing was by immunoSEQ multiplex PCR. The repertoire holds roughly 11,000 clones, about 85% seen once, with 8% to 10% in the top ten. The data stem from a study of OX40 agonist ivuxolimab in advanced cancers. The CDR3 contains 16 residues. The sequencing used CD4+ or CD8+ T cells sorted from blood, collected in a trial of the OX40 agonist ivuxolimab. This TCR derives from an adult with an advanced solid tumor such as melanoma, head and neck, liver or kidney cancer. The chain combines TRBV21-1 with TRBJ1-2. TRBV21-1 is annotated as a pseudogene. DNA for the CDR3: TGTGCCAGCAGCTACCCGCCGGGTCTACTGAGAGGTGGCTACACCTTC. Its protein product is CASSYPPGLLRGGYTF.